This T cell receptor (beta chain) was captured in a study of blood T cells in healthy people across ages. The study's findings and limits: As naive T cell percentage varied, TCR beta diversity correlated strongly with it.

This clonotype was seen only a few times. Its antigen is not identified. A sample-barcoded 5' primer and a J-beta primer mix were used in a second PCR of about 7 to 12 cycles. Each cDNA molecule carried a tag from a template-switch adaptor that contained 12 random nucleotides. A single record per CDR3 protein comes from TCRdb applying MiXCR to the 5' RACE reads. The sample has around 1,000,000 distinct CDR3 sequences, about two fifths seen once; the top ten hold under 15%. V shed 4 bases, J shed 6 bases, and the junction held 4 bases outside the gene matches. The germline V gene encodes CDR1 MDHEN and CDR2 SYDVKM. The CDR3 has 13 residues.

The chain recombines TRBV28 with TRBJ1-2; TRBD1 agrees at 8 bases. Sequencing used blood. This receptor was obtained from a man aged 18 to 29 in good health. In DNA form, the CDR3 reads TGTGCCAGCAGTTCTCGGACAGGGCATGGCTACACCTTC. It translates to CASSSRTGHGYTF.